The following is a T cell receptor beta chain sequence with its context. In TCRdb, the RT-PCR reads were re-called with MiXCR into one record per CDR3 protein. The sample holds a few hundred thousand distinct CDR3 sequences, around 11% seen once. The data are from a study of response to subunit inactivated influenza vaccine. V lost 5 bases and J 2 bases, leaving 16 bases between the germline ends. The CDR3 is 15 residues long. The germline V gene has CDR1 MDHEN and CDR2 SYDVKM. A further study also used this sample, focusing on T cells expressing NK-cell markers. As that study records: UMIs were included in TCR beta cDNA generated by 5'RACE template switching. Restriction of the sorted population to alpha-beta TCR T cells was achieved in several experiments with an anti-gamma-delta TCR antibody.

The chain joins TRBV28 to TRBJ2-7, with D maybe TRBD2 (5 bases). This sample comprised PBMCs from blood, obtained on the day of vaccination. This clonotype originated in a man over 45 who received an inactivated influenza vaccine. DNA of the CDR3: TGTGCCAGCAGTCTTAGAATGGGGAGACCCTACGAGCAGTACTTC. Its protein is CASSLRMGRPYEQYF.